This T cell receptor beta chain was captured in a study of T cells in Graves' hyperthyroidism and ophthalmopathy. General observations from the study: Blood also showed most of the thyroid clonotypes that were expanded above 0.001. Ophthalmopathy cases were set apart from stable hyperthyroidism by a 13 V-J model.

What was amplified from RNA transcripts were TCR beta CDR3 regions. First-round RT-PCR with HTBI primers amplified the TCR CDR3 region. TCRdb called the multiplex PCR reads again in MiXCR, with one record for every CDR3 protein. This sample has 730,000 or so distinct CDR3 sequences, with roughly 20% found just once. This clonotype was observed a handful of times. Its antigen is as yet unknown. PBMCs were derived from approximately 10 ml fresh peripheral blood. Material for sequencing was blood. The receptor comes from a woman in her fifties or sixties with Graves' hyperthyroidism that later progressed to Graves' ophthalmopathy.

The CDR3 loop is CASTSQRYQETQYF. CDR3 nucleotides: TGTGCCAGCACATCCCAGCGGTACCAAGAGACCCAGTACTTC. The V gene is TRBV18, the J gene TRBJ2-5; tentative D call: TRBD2 (5 bases). Looked up from germline, CDR1 is KGHSH and CDR2 is LQKENI. The CDR3 has 14 amino acids. The V gene lost 8 bases and the J gene lost 0 bases, with 13 bases spanning the gap.